In its sample, the clone carrying this T cell receptor beta chain was seen a few times. This record belongs to a study of radiation and T cells in renal cell carcinoma. Method: immunoSEQ multiplex PCR; TCRdb's copy keeps in-frame clones and lacks some. The repertoire includes 15,000 to 20,000 clones, approximately 56% of them detected once, and roughly a tenth sits in the top ten. Regarding treatment: treatment-naive control, cytoreductive nephrectomy. This renal cell carcinoma was of the clear cell type. The CDR3 spans 15 residues. Germline values: CDR1 MNHEY, CDR2 SVGAGI. Between the trimmed V and J ends, which lost 4 bases and 8 bases, there was a span of 15 bases.

The receptor's source is a man aged 35-49 years with renal cell carcinoma. V usage is TRBV6-5 and J usage is TRBJ1-6; D possibly corresponds to TRBD1 (6 bases). This sample comprised tumor tissue, obtained from a patient whose treatment was nephrectomy without radiotherapy. CDR3 nucleotide sequence: TGTGCCAGCAGTTTGACAGGTAGTGAGGATTCACCCCTCCACTTT. The encoded protein is CASSLTGSEDSPLHF.